This T cell receptor beta chain was sequenced during a study of cytomegalovirus exposure and HLA in healthy donors. Findings and caveats of the study: Altogether, some 170 TCR beta chains were recorded as cytomegalovirus-associated. Roughly uniform sequencing depth across donors was assumed, possibly incorrectly.

Primers for the PCR totalled 60 Vbeta and 13 Jbeta. Clones were sequenced by immunoSEQ multiplex PCR, and TCRdb holds only the in-frame ones, with some missing. The sample carries 150,000 to 200,000 clones, about 76% recorded once. A note on this clone: The target antigen is unknown.

Unmatched junction bases numbered 18, after V lost 4 bases and J lost 3 bases. Germline loops: CDR1 SGHAT, CDR2 FQNNGV. The CDR3 is made up of 19 amino acids. This chain connects TRBV11-2 to TRBJ2-3; the match to TRBD1 covers 8 bases. Sequencing used PBMCs. The receptor was derived from a woman between 50 and 59 years old in good health and CMV-seronegative. CDR3 region: CASSWGARYGQGKTDTQYF. The CDR3 DNA is TGTGCCAGCAGCTGGGGAGCGAGATATGGACAGGGAAAAACAGATACGCAGTATTTT.